Listed below are T cell receptor beta chains from one sample, sequenced in a study of beta chain features in type 1 diabetes. Only in-frame clones appear in the TCRdb table, and some are missing; sequencing was by immunoSEQ multiplex PCR. The profile covers 300,000 to 350,000 clones, with approximately 10% appearing a single time and about 1% taken by the ten largest. The sequenced material came from central memory CD4+ T cells from blood. Every receptor here comes from a man aged 25 to 45 with type 1 diabetes. Both conserved end residues are part of each CDR3. Fields, in order: D gene, clone size, V gene, J gene, CDR3 protein, CDR3 DNA. A D gene is named only where the DNA matches it firmly. Size is stated for part of the rows, as once, few or many counts, or as a class when the clone is expanded.

-	-	TRBV7-8	TRBJ2-5	CASSQPNSGVETQYF	TGTGCCAGCAGCCAACCAAACTCGGGGGTGGAGACCCAGTACTTC
TRBD1	once	TRBV9	TRBJ1-4	CASSPQTGVGEKLFF	TGTGCCAGCAGCCCCCAAACAGGGGTAGGCGAAAAACTGTTTTTT
-	few	TRBV19	TRBJ1-3	CASSWEQSSGNTIYF	TGTGCCAGTTCTTGGGAGCAGAGCTCTGGAAACACCATATATTTT
-	few	TRBV7-2	TRBJ1-2	CASSLDEGLGYTF	TGTGCCAGCAGCTTAGACGAAGGGCTTGGCTACACCTTC
-	-	TRBV5-6	TRBJ2-5	CASSPKPTLEGTQYF	TGTGCCAGCAGCCCGAAACCGACCCTCGAAGGGACCCAGTACTTC
-	few	TRBV18	TRBJ1-2	CASSRGRDQGYGYTF	TGTGCCAGCTCACGGGGTAGGGATCAAGGCTATGGCTACACCTTC
-	few	TRBV7-2	TRBJ2-5	CASSLGGSRETQYF	TGTGCCAGCAGCTTAGGGGGCAGTCGGGAGACCCAGTACTTC
-	-	TRBV11-3	TRBJ1-6	CASSIDSYNSPLHF	TGTGCCAGCAGCATTGACTCCTATAATTCACCCCTCCACTTT
TRBD2	-	TRBV2	TRBJ2-3	CATRLAGGSTDTQYF	TGTGCCACCCGACTAGCGGGGGGTAGCACAGATACGCAGTATTTT
-	many	TRBV28	TRBJ1-1	CASTMNTEAFF	TGTGCCAGCACTATGAACACTGAAGCTTTCTTT
-	-	TRBV5-1	TRBJ1-5	CASSLSGAHEQPQHF	TGCGCCAGCAGCTTGTCAGGGGCGCATGAGCAGCCCCAGCATTTT
TRBD1	-	TRBV4-1	TRBJ2-7	CASSQDHRGVYEQYF	TGCGCCAGCAGCCAAGATCACAGGGGGGTCTACGAGCAGTACTTC
-	-	TRBV7-7	TRBJ2-5	CASSGGETQYF	TGTGCTAGCAGCGGCGGGGAGACCCAGTACTTC
TRBD2	-	TRBV19	TRBJ2-1	CASSPAGASGHNEQFF	TGTGCCAGTAGTCCGGCTGGGGCTAGCGGCCACAATGAGCAGTTCTTC
-	few	TRBV20-1	TRBJ2-5	CSAWDRGPQYF	TGCAGTGCATGGGATCGGGGGCCCCAGTACTTC
-	few	TRBV6-5	TRBJ2-2	CASSRDIYTGELFF	TGTGCCAGCAGTCGGGACATATACACCGGGGAGCTGTTTTTT
TRBD1	-	TRBV9	TRBJ1-2	CASSAWTGNYGYTF	TGTGCCAGCAGCGCCTGGACAGGGAACTATGGCTACACCTTC
-	many	TRBV27	TRBJ2-7	CASSFAGDSQYF	TGTGCCAGCAGTTTTGCGGGGGACAGTCAGTACTTC
-	few	TRBV19	TRBJ1-2	CASSLKTGLNYGYTF	TGTGCCAGTAGTCTCAAGACAGGCTTGAACTATGGCTACACCTTC
-	-	TRBV12-5	TRBJ2-2	CASGPIGDGELFF	TGTGCTAGTGGCCCCATAGGGGACGGGGAGCTGTTTTTT
TRBD1	few	TRBV2	TRBJ2-7	CASSGGQGRYEQYF	TGTGCCAGCAGTGGGGGACAGGGGAGGTACGAGCAGTACTTC
TRBD1	-	TRBV7-2	TRBJ2-7	CASSSTGGPYEQYF	TGTGCCAGCAGCTCGACAGGGGGGCCCTACGAGCAGTACTTC
-	few	TRBV5-4	TRBJ1-3	CASSLGSGMTGNTIYF	TGTGCCAGCAGCTTGGGTTCAGGGATGACTGGAAACACCATATATTTT
TRBD2	many	TRBV2	TRBJ2-7	CASSGTSAGPSEQYF	TGTGCCAGCAGCGGGACTAGCGCGGGGCCGAGTGAGCAGTACTTC
TRBD1	few	TRBV10-3	TRBJ1-1	CAISESHSRAGGVEAFF	TGTGCCATCAGTGAGTCACATTCCCGGGCAGGGGGCGTGGAAGCTTTCTTT
-	-	TRBV30	TRBJ1-2	CATGITPNYGYTF	TGTGCTACGGGAATCACTCCCAACTATGGCTACACCTTC
-	-	TRBV18	TRBJ1-4	CASSPPSFGNEKLFF	TGTGCCAGCTCACCACCGAGCTTCGGTAATGAAAAACTGTTTTTT
-	few	TRBV7-2	TRBJ2-3	CASSLLVRDTQYF	TGTGCCAGCAGCTTACTCGTCCGAGATACGCAGTATTTT
-	few	TRBV5-6	TRBJ2-1	CASTRFSEQFF	TGTGCCAGCACCCGTTTCAGTGAGCAGTTCTTC
-	-	TRBV9	TRBJ2-7	CASSGPVGAQSYEQYF	TGTGCCAGCAGCGGACCAGTCGGGGCCCAATCCTACGAGCAGTACTTC
-	many	TRBV29-1	TRBJ1-3	CSVEGVRNTIYF	TGCAGCGTTGAAGGTGTCCGGAACACCATATATTTT
-	-	TRBV18	TRBJ2-7	CASSPPSSYEQYF	TGTGCCAGCTCACCACCTAGCTCCTACGAGCAGTACTTC
-	-	TRBV10-3	TRBJ1-6	CAIRNDNSPLHF	TGTGCCATCCGAAACGATAATTCACCCCTCCACTTT
TRBD2	-	TRBV5-1	TRBJ2-1	CASSPGLAGDEQFF	TGCGCCAGCAGCCCCGGACTAGCGGGGGATGAGCAGTTCTTC
TRBD1	many	TRBV5-1	TRBJ2-7	CASSLGQGVYEQYF	TGCGCCAGCAGCTTGGGACAGGGGGTCTACGAGCAGTACTTC
-	-	TRBV9	TRBJ1-4	CASSRATNEKLFF	TGTGCCAGTTCCCGTGCAACTAATGAAAAACTGTTTTTT
-	few	TRBV7-8	TRBJ1-2	CASSLDVRYGYTF	TGTGCCAGCAGCTTGGACGTCAGATATGGCTACACCTTC
-	few	TRBV4-1	TRBJ1-5	CASSQEPDSHNQPQHF	TGCGCCAGCAGCCAAGAACCTGACAGCCACAATCAGCCCCAGCATTTT
TRBD1	many	TRBV5-8	TRBJ2-7	CASSRRQGLEQYF	TGTGCCAGCAGCCGCCGACAGGGCCTCGAGCAGTACTTC
-	few	TRBV5-1	TRBJ2-2	CASSLLVLTGELFF	TGCGCCAGCAGCTTGTTGGTCTTGACCGGGGAGCTGTTTTTT